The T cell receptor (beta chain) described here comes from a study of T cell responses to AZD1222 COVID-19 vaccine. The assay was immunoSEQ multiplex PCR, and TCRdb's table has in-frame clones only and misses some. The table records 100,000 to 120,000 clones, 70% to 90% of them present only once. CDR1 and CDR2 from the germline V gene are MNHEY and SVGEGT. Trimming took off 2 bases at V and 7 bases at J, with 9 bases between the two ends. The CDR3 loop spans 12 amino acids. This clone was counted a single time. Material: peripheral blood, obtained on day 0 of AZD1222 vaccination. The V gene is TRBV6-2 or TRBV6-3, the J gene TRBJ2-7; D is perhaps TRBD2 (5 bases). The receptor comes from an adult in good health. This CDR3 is CASSYPGEEQYF. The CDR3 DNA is TGTGCCAGCAGTTACCCCGGGGAAGAGCAGTACTTC.